This T cell receptor (beta chain) was sequenced in a study of OX40 agonist ivuxolimab in advanced cancers. With regard to the full study: Ivuxolimab, which targeted the costimulatory receptor OX40 (CD134), was an agonistic, fully human IgG2 monoclonal antibody. Intravenous ivuxolimab was administered to patients every 2 weeks at six dose levels: 0.01, 0.1, 0.3, 1.5, 3 and 10 mg/kg. Among the roughly 50 dose-escalation patients, about 20 had hepatocellular carcinoma, roughly 15 melanoma, 9 renal cell carcinoma and 9 head and neck cancer. The dose-escalation cohort was almost 85% male with a mean age of around 64 years, ranging from roughly 20 to 80. Prior anti-PD-1, anti-PD-L1 or anti-CTLA-4 therapy was permitted, and checkpoint inhibitors had been received by about two fifths of dose-escalation patients. Partial responses were achieved by three dose-escalation patients, of whom one had hepatocellular carcinoma and two had cutaneous melanoma. The point of sequencing TCRbeta in the periphery was to test whether ivuxolimab changed TCR sequence diversity and drove clonal T-cell expansion. The paper reports the monotherapy dose-escalation portion (N = 52 patients) of the phase I ivuxolimab trial.

Genomic DNA was extracted from sorted cells for sequencing of the TCRbeta CDR3 region. The immunoSEQ Assay was used for sequencing of TCRbeta CDR3 regions. TCRdb carries this immuneACCESS record with in-frame sequences only. Its versions omit some clonotypes, under half of them owing to an unresolved V gene in the studies checked, with the rest unexplained. Here the sample has around 25,000 clones; over 60% occur a single time. About 15% of the sample is held by the ten biggest clonotypes. Beyond this particular receptor, the publication reports: The antigen specificity of the peripheral T cells that underwent clonal expansion was not determined. Clonal expansion of both CD4+ and CD8+ blood T cells was observed from baseline to week 6 at doses 0.1 to 3.0 mg/kg. After ivuxolimab, more expanded clones were found on average in CD8+ T cells than in CD4+ T cells. Low levels of normalized T-cell clonal expansion were also seen in some patients who did not respond. In the 0.1-3.0 mg/kg groups, partial responders were among the patients with the lowest normalized peripheral clonal expansion, particularly in CD8+ T cells.

Note on this clone: This clone's antigen is unknown. Base qualities are not recorded, but no much larger clone differs from it by a single base.

Trimming takes 2 bases off V and 0 bases off J; junction bases not matched to a gene: 4. Inclusive of the bounding cysteine and phenylalanine, the CDR3 is 16 residues long. Only the CDR3 portion is preserved as DNA: 48 bases, with reading frame beginning at the first base. Via the germline V gene (reference sequence), CDR1 is MNHEY and CDR2 SMNVEV. Patients with a history of autoimmune disease or receiving systemic immunosuppression were excluded from the trial. Peripheral blood for TCR sequencing was collected from all dose cohorts at baseline, on cycle 4 day 1, and on cycle 7 day 1. Samples were obtained from an open-label, multicenter, first-in-human phase I dose-escalation trial of ivuxolimab. Adults with locally advanced or metastatic head and neck squamous cell, hepatocellular, melanoma or renal cell carcinoma were enrolled in the trial. Before TCR sequencing, CD4+ T cells and CD8+ T cells from peripheral blood were sorted into separate populations.

The TCR sequence derives from an adult with an advanced solid tumor such as melanoma, head and neck, liver or kidney cancer. Material: CD4+ or CD8+ T cells sorted from blood, obtained in a trial of the OX40 agonist ivuxolimab. The V and J segments used are TRBV27 and TRBJ2-7, with 10 bases matching TRBD1. Read as DNA, the sequence is TGTGCCAGCAGTTTAGACGGGACAGGGGTCTCCTACGAGCAGTACTTC. Its protein is CASSLDGTGVSYEQYF.